Below, 12 T cell receptor beta chains from the same sample are listed, as sequenced in a study of blood T cell repertoires in COVID-19. Data came from immunoSEQ multiplex PCR; TCRdb stores just in-frame clones and leaves some out. The repertoire has fewer than 200,000 clones, about nine tenths of them found once; the top ten carry roughly 8.9%. The source material was PBMCs or T cells enriched from blood (not recorded which). The receptors shown here come from a woman aged 18-29 years who had recovered from COVID-19.

The chain couples TRBV28 to TRBJ2-7; the match to TRBD1 covers 9 bases. V lost 5 bases and J lost 6; bases outside the gene matches: 11. This CDR3 has 15 residues. CDR1 is MDHEN and CDR2 is SYDVKM in the germline V gene. The DNA for the CDR3 is TGTGCCAGCAGTGGACCGGGACAGGGATATCGCGAGCAGTACTTC. It is translated as CASSGPGQGYREQYF.

This clone appeared a few times. The V gene is TRBV11-1, the J gene TRBJ1-5, with a tentative D call TRBD1 (6 bases). The CDR3 runs to 16 residues. V was trimmed by 8 bases and J by 2 bases, leaving 19 bases between them. Germline values: CDR1 SGHAT, CDR2 FQDESV (reference sequence). The CDR3, as DNA: TGTGCCAGCTCGGGCTGGCTTAACAGGGGCAATCAGCCCCAGCATTTT. This translates into CASSGWLNRGNQPQHF.

The chain employs TRBV7-8 and TRBJ1-1; maybe TRBD1 (5 bases). V lost 7 bases and J lost 3, with 15 bases in between. CDR1 is SGHVS, CDR2 FQNEAQ, per germline. The length of the CDR3 is 14 residues. CDR3 loop: CASNRLGEDTEAFF. The CDR3 region has the DNA TGTGCCAGCAACCGATTGGGGGAGGACACTGAAGCTTTCTTT.

The rearrangement links TRBV9 to TRBJ2-3; the D gene is possibly TRBD2 (6 bases). Germline V CDR1 and CDR2: SGDLS, YYNGEE. Trimming left V 0 bases short and J 3 bases short, with 17 bases between. The CDR3 is 17 residues long. CDR3 residues: CASSVGGVADLTDTQYF. The CDR3 nucleotides read TGTGCCAGCAGCGTAGGGGGAGTAGCGGATCTGACAGATACGCAGTATTTT.

The rearrangement links TRBV11-2 to TRBJ1-1, with TRBD1 identical over 9 bases. There are 14 residues in the CDR3. Per germline, CDR1 SGHAT and CDR2 FQNNGV. V lost 1 base to trimming and J lost 6 bases; unmatched junction nucleotides: 3. The CDR3 here is CASSLVGDRAEAFF. CDR3 nucleotides: TGTGCCAGCAGCTTAGTCGGGGACAGGGCTGAAGCTTTCTTT. Full variable domain (rest looked up from reference TRBV11-2 and TRBJ1-1): EAGVAQSPRYKIIEKRQSVAFWCNPISGHATLYWYQQILGQGPKLLIQFQNNGVVDDSQLPKDRFSAERLKGVDSTLKIQPAKLEDSAVYLCASSLVGDRAEAFFGQGTRLTVV.

This sequence joins TRBV10-1 and TRBJ2-2; 7 bases are shared with TRBD1. With 4 bases clipped from V and 4 bases from J, the junction kept 6 bases outside the gene matches. CDR3 length: 15 amino acids. Germline values: CDR1 WNHNN, CDR2 SYGVQD (reference sequence). CDR3: CASSGPRGPTGELFF. CDR3 coding DNA: TGCGCCAGCAGTGGACCTAGGGGGCCCACCGGGGAGCTGTTTTTT.

The V call is TRBV5-4, the J call TRBJ2-1; no clear D gene. V was shortened by 5 bases and J by 2 bases, with 5 bases between the two germline ends. Germline V CDR1 and CDR2: SGHNT, YYREEE (reference sequence). The CDR3 runs to 12 residues. CDR3 sequence (DNA): TGTGCCAGCAGTCAAACCTACAATGAGCAGTTCTTC. It specifies CASSQTYNEQFF.

This chain uses TRBV18 with TRBJ1-2; D unresolved. V was clipped by 3 bases and J by 4 bases, with 9 bases between them. Germline lookup yields CDR1 KGHSH and CDR2 LQKENI. The CDR3 sequence is 13 residues long. DNA for the CDR3: TGTGCCAGCTCACCTGACGGGAGCTATGGCTACACCTTC. Encoded protein: CASSPDGSYGYTF.

The chain couples TRBV4-3 to TRBJ2-6; a weak D match, TRBD2 (5 bases). Germline-derived CDR1 and CDR2 are LGHNA and YSLEER. The V gene lost 4 bases and the J gene lost 0 bases, with 10 bases spanning the gap. The CDR3 is made up of 16 amino acids. The CDR3 nucleotides are TGCGCCAGCAGCCCTAGGGAGCCCTCTGGGGCCAACGTCCTGACTTTC. Its protein product is CASSPREPSGANVLTF.

This sequence joins TRBV6-5 and TRBJ1-2, with 8 bases aligning to TRBD1. With 3 bases clipped from V and 6 bases from J, the junction kept 6 bases outside the gene matches. This CDR3 is built from 14 residues. CDR1 is MNHEY and CDR2 is SVGAGI in the germline V gene. DNA of the CDR3: TGTGCCAGCAGTTATATGGGACAGGTTAATGGCTACACCTTC. It codes for CASSYMGQVNGYTF.

The chain uses TRBV6-5 and TRBJ2-1, with D perhaps TRBD2 (6 bases). CDR3 length: 13 residues. V gave up 7 bases and J gave up 6 bases, with 13 bases separating them. Germline assignment: CDR1 MNHEY and CDR2 SVGAGI. The CDR3 sequence is CASTSGGSNEQFF. The CDR3 region has the DNA TGTGCCAGCACCTCTGGGGGGAGCAATGAGCAGTTCTTC.

V and J are TRBV3-1 (or the pseudogene TRBV3-2) and TRBJ2-1; D call uncertain. CDR3 size: 12 residues. With 6 bases removed from V and 8 bases from J, the gap between germline ends came to 11 bases. From germline, CDR1 is LGHDT and CDR2 YNNKEL (reference sequence). The CDR3 reads CASRSLGDEQFF. In nucleotides, the CDR3 is TGTGCCAGCAGATCCCTGGGCGATGAGCAGTTCTTC.